Described below is a single TCR beta chain sequence and its context. The method was immunoSEQ multiplex PCR; TCRdb's version includes in-frame clones alone and lacks a portion of them. In the table there are around 150,000 clones, under 90% of which are singletons. The sample is drawn from a study of control samples from healthy donors and cancer patients. Deletions cut 2 bases from V and 5 bases from J, with 16 bases between. Germline V CDR1 and CDR2: MNHEY, SVGEGT. This CDR3 has 16 residues. This sequence originates from a man between 25 and 39 years old in good health. V is TRBV6-2 or TRBV6-3 and J is TRBJ1-5; D unresolved. The sequencing sample was made of blood. CDR3 DNA sequence: TGTGCCAGCAGTTACATCTACAGTACACATGATCAGCCCCAGCATTTT. This gives the protein CASSYIYSTHDQPQHF.